What follows is one TCR beta chain and its context. This sample was included in a study of OX40 agonist ivuxolimab in advanced cancers. About the research overall: People in dose escalation had one of these cancers: hepatocellular carcinoma, melanoma, renal cell or head and neck cancer. Age averaged 60 years (range roughly 20 to 90), and approximately 80% were male. The study reported partial responses in three patients: one hepatocellular carcinoma, two cutaneous melanoma.

Germline V lookup: CDR1 SGDLS, CDR2 YYNGEE. The CDR3 runs 15 residues. V was pared by 0 bases and J by 3 bases, with 11 bases between. Produced via immunoSEQ multiplex PCR; TCRdb's table is partial and in-frame only. The sample lists around 67,000 clones, 65% to 90% occurring once. The V gene is TRBV9, the J gene TRBJ2-3; maybe TRBD2 (6 bases). Sequencing used CD4+ or CD8+ T cells sorted from blood, obtained in a trial of the OX40 agonist ivuxolimab. This sequence originates from an adult with an advanced solid tumor such as melanoma, head and neck, liver or kidney cancer. The CDR3 DNA reads as TGTGCCAGCAGCGTAGGGGCAGGGAGGACAGATACGCAGTATTTT. This translates into CASSVGAGRTDTQYF.